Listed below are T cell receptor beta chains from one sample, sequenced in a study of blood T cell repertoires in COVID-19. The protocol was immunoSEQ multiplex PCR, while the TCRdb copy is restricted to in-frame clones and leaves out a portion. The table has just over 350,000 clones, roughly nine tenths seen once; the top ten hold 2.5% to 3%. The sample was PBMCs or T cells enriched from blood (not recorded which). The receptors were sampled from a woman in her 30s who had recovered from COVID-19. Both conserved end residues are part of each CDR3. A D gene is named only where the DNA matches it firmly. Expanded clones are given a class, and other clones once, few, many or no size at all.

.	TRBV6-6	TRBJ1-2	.	CASVEQNYGYTF	TGTGCCAGCGTTGAACAGAACTATGGCTACACCTTC
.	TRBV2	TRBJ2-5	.	CASSEGTPQETQYF	TGTGCCAGCAGCGAAGGGACACCTCAAGAGACCCAGTACTTC
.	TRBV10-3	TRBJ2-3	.	CAISSTDTQYF	TGTGCCATCTCTAGCACAGATACGCAGTATTTT
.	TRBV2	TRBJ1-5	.	CASSDPNQPQHF	TGTGCCAGCAGTGACCCAAATCAGCCCCAGCATTTT
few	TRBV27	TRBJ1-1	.	CASKLAGAEAFF	TGTGCCAGCAAACTCGCAGGGGCTGAAGCTTTCTTT
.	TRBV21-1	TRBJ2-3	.	CASSKVKKVCSGRSDTQYF	TGTGCCAGCAGCAAAGTGAAAAAGGTTTGTAGCGGGAGGTCAGATACGCAGTATTTT
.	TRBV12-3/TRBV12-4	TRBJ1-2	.	CASSLGANGYTF	TGTGCCAGCAGTTTAGGGGCTAATGGCTACACCTTC
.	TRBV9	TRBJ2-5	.	CASSALGRGEETQYF	TGTGCCAGCAGCGCCCTGGGGCGGGGCGAAGAGACCCAGTACTTC
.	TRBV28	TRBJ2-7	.	CASGWTRGQYF	TGTGCCAGCGGATGGACAAGAGGGCAGTACTTC
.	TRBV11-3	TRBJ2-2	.	CASSQQTNTGELFF	TGTGCCAGCAGCCAACAAACGAACACCGGGGAGCTGTTTTTT
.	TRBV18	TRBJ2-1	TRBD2	CASSPLRLAGGPNEQFF	TGTGCCAGCTCACCGTTAAGACTAGCGGGAGGGCCGAATGAGCAGTTCTTC
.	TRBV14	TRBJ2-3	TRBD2	CASSQDSGRGTDTQYF	TGTGCCAGCAGCCAAGATAGCGGGAGAGGGACAGATACGCAGTATTTT
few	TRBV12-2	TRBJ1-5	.	CASRLGIPHVPHNRDTNQPQHF	TGTGCAAGTCGCTTAGGCATCCCACATGTCCCGCACAACAGGGATACCAATCAGCCCCAGCATTTT
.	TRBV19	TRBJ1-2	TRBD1	CASSRQGRRGYTF	TGTGCCAGTAGTCGACAGGGCCGGCGGGGCTACACCTTC
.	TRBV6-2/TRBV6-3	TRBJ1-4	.	CASSGEDNEKLFF	TGTGCCAGCAGTGGAGAGGATAATGAAAAACTGTTTTTT